This TCR beta chain was documented in a study of regulatory T cells in long-lasting Graves disease. The V end lost 2 bases, the J end lost 3 bases, and 14 bases lay between the germline ends. Germline lookup yields CDR1 SGHTA and CDR2 FQGNSA. This CDR3 is 15 amino acids long. Building the TCR beta libraries relied on iRepertoire HTBI primers, and CDR3 regions underwent Arm-PCR. One entry per CDR3 protein, called by TCRdb with MiXCR from the multiplex PCR reads. The profile shows about 500,000 distinct CDR3 sequences, 12% of them singletons. Documented time point: newly diagnosed GD, antithyroid drugs for less than 3 months. With RNA extracted from PBMCs as input, the TCR library was made. There are many counts of this clonotype. Its target is not known. Regarding the study as a whole: Persistent disease favored TRBV28, TRBJ1-2 and TRBJ2-5.

These data were also reused for a study on T cells in Graves' hyperthyroidism and ophthalmopathy.

Sequences were derived from peripheral blood mononuclear cells (PBMCs), sampled at new diagnosis, from a patient treated with antithyroid drugs. This chain uses TRBV7-2 with TRBJ2-7; no reliable D call. The clonotype comes from a woman in her twenties or thirties with Graves disease. The CDR3 protein is CASSLSAGIGYEQYF. In DNA form, the CDR3 reads TGTGCCAGCAGCTTATCGGCAGGAATAGGCTACGAGCAGTACTTC.